Each of the 26 T cell receptor beta chains below was sequenced from the same sample in a study of identical twins. MiXCR was run by TCRdb on the 5' RACE reads, yielding one entry per CDR3 protein. The repertoire holds roughly 770,000 distinct CDR3 sequences, with over 15% as singletons. These data also formed part of another study, on T cells expressing NK-cell markers.

The sequenced sample consisted of PBMCs. These receptors were obtained from a woman aged 18-30 years in good health.

This clonotype appeared a few times. The chain couples TRBV20-1 to TRBJ2-1, with D unclear. V lost 5 bases to trimming and J lost 6 bases, with 14 bases between them. Germline V lookup: CDR1 DFQATT, CDR2 SNEGSKA (reference sequence). The CDR3 has 13 residues. The chain's CDR3 is CSAHPPHINEQFF. In DNA, the CDR3 is TGCAGTGCTCACCCCCCTCATATCAATGAGCAGTTCTTC.

The sample holds a few counts of this clonotype. The gene calls are TRBV20-1 and TRBJ2-3, with 11 bases fitting TRBD1. V shed 5 bases, J shed 2 bases, and the junction held 3 bases outside the gene matches. The CDR3 is 14 amino acids. In germline, CDR1 is DFQATT, CDR2 SNEGSKA (reference sequence). The CDR3 spells CSAPGQGATDTQYF. The CDR3 nucleotides are TGCAGTGCTCCTGGACAGGGGGCCACAGATACGCAGTATTTT.

This clonotype was counted only a few times. The chain couples TRBV5-1 to TRBJ2-7, with TRBD2 as a possible D gene (5 bases). Between the trimmed V and J ends, which lost 4 bases and 7 bases, there was a span of 15 bases. Germline CDR1 reads SGHRS; CDR2 reads YFSETQ. This CDR3 has 13 amino acids. For the CDR3, the DNA is TGCGCCAGCAGCCCTACCAGCGGACGGGAGCAGTACTTC. As protein: CASSPTSGREQYF. Full variable domain (missing parts from reference TRBV5-1 and TRBJ2-7): KAGVTQTPRYLIKTRGQQVTLSCSPISGHRSVSWYQQTPGQGLQFLFEYFSETQRNKGNFPGRFSGRQFSNSRSEMNVSTLELGDSALYLCASSPTSGREQYFGPGTRLTVT.

The chain couples TRBV20-1 to TRBJ1-5, with TRBD1 matching 9 bases. The junction had 8 bases not matched to a gene; V was cut back by 6 bases and J by 2 bases. Germline V gene data show CDR1 as DFQATT and CDR2 as SNEGSKA (reference sequence). The CDR3 contains 15 residues. The CDR3 DNA reads TGCAGTGCGGTAGAAAGGACAGGGGGCAATCAGCCCCAGCATTTT. Its protein product is CSAVERTGGNQPQHF.

This clonotype was counted between two and nine times. This chain connects TRBV20-1 to TRBJ1-2; no definite D call. The CDR3 is 13 amino acids. CDR1 DFQATT and CDR2 SNEGSKA come from the germline V gene (reference sequence). Trimming took off 6 bases at V and 1 base at J, with 12 bases between the two ends. The CDR3 coding sequence is TGCAGTGCCTATACGACCCATAACTATGGCTACACCTTC. Translation gives CSAYTTHNYGYTF.

This clonotype has more than one count but fewer than ten. The V call is TRBV13, the J call TRBJ2-1; 9 positions agree with TRBD2. Germline V gene lookup returns CDR1 PRHDT and CDR2 FYEKMQ (reference sequence). CDR3 length: 15 amino acids. Trimming cost V 3 bases and J 4 bases; bases outside gene matches: 4. The CDR3 DNA is TGTGCCAGCAGCTTCCTAGCGGGATTATACAATGAGCAGTTCTTC. Translation gives CASSFLAGLYNEQFF.

The chain uses TRBV21-1 and TRBJ2-7; TRBD1 is taken as the D call from the table, unchecked against the DNA. TRBV21-1 constitutes a pseudogene. CDR3 length: 13 residues. CDR3 DNA sequence: TGTGCCGAACAGGAGGAAGGTCGCTACGAGCAGTACTTC. Its protein is CAEQEEGRYEQYF.

The chain uses TRBV5-1 and TRBJ2-2, with 7 bases identical to TRBD1. Germline CDR1 SGHRS, CDR2 YFSETQ. After removal of 7 bases from V and 2 bases from J, the junction contained 5 bases not matched to a gene. CDR3 length: 14 amino acids. The DNA of the CDR3 is TGCGCCAGCGCCGGGACAGCAAACACCGGGGAGCTGTTTTTT. Residues: CASAGTANTGELFF.

The rearrangement links TRBV2 to TRBJ2-1; possible D gene TRBD2, 6 bases. The CDR3 sequence is 13 residues long. CDR1 is SNHLY and CDR2 is FYNNEI in the germline V gene. V shed 7 bases and J shed 8 bases, with 15 bases lying between them. The CDR3 sequence: CASNRDREDEQFF. The CDR3 DNA reads as TGTGCCAGCAACCGCGATAGGGAGGATGAGCAGTTCTTC.

The rearrangement uses TRBV5-1 and TRBJ2-5; no firm D call. V was shortened by 6 bases and J by 3 bases, with 15 bases between the two germline ends. Germline values: CDR1 SGHRS, CDR2 YFSETQ. CDR3 length equals 14 residues. CDR3 in DNA: TGCGCCAGCAACTTCCGGTCTGGGGAAGAGACCCAGTACTTC. It encodes CASNFRSGEETQYF.

This chain links TRBV15 with TRBJ2-5; D is ambiguous. The CDR3 length is 15 residues. V was clipped by 1 base and J by 4 bases, with 13 bases between them. Looked up from germline, CDR1 is LNHNV and CDR2 is YYDKDF (reference sequence). CDR3 nucleotide sequence: TGTGCCACCAGCAGAGTACTCCACTCCGGAGAGACCCAGTACTTC. It is translated as CATSRVLHSGETQYF. The entire variable domain, with the rest obtained from reference TRBV15 and TRBJ2-5, is as follows: DAMVIQNPRYQVTQFGKPVTLSCSQTLNHNVMYWYQQKSSQAPKLLFHYYDKDFNNEADTPDNFQSRRPNTSFCFLDIRSPGLGDTAMYLCATSRVLHSGETQYFGPGTRLLVL.

This clonotype has only a few counts. The genes are TRBV5-1 and TRBJ2-5, with 7 bases identical to TRBD2. The CDR3 totals 16 residues. Germline V lookup: CDR1 SGHRS, CDR2 YFSETQ. The ends lost 3 bases at V and 5 bases at J; junction bases unmatched: 13. In nucleotides, the CDR3 is TGCGCCAGCAGCTGGGAAAGACTAGCCCAGTCGGAGACCCAGTACTTC. It encodes CASSWERLAQSETQYF. Looking up the rest from reference TRBV5-1 and TRBJ2-5 gives the full variable domain: KAGVTQTPRYLIKTRGQQVTLSCSPISGHRSVSWYQQTPGQGLQFLFEYFSETQRNKGNFPGRFSGRQFSNSRSEMNVSTLELGDSALYLCASSWERLAQSETQYFGPGTRLLVL.

Many counts were recorded for this clonotype. The chain combines TRBV29-1 with TRBJ2-2; 7 positions agree with TRBD2. V was clipped by 6 bases and J by 7 bases; unmatched bases: 11. The CDR3 length is 14 residues. CDR1 and CDR2 from the germline V gene are SQVTM and ANQGSEA. The CDR3 reads CSVLTSEGNGELFF. The CDR3 DNA reads TGCAGCGTCCTCACTAGCGAAGGGAACGGGGAGCTGTTTTTT.

This clonotype was recorded at least ten times. The chain joins TRBV7-2 to TRBJ1-4; D uncertain. The CDR3 has 16 amino acids. Looked up from germline, CDR1 is SGHTA and CDR2 is FQGNSA. V was shortened by 1 base and J by 4 bases, with 13 bases between the two germline ends. Written as DNA, the CDR3 is TGTGCCAGCAGCTTAGTATCAACCGCTCTTAATGAAAAACTGTTTTTT. Amino acids: CASSLVSTALNEKLFF.

This clonotype was seen a few times. The chain couples TRBV20-1 to TRBJ2-6; tentative D call: TRBD1 (5 bases). The ends were cut back, 3 bases at V and 4 bases at J, with 16 bases in the middle. CDR3 size: 16 residues. Looked up from germline, CDR1 is DFQATT and CDR2 is SNEGSKA (reference sequence). The chain's CDR3 is CSASGQGDTGANVLTF. The CDR3, as DNA: TGCAGTGCTAGTGGGCAGGGCGACACCGGGGCCAACGTCCTGACTTTC.

This clonotype was detected only a few times. The V call is TRBV6-5, the J call TRBJ2-7, with TRBD1 matching 7 bases. The CDR3 covers 14 residues. The junction had 2 bases not matched to a gene; V was cut back by 1 base and J by 2 bases. Germline CDR1 and CDR2: MNHEY and SVGAGI. This CDR3 reads CASSYLDRPYEQYF. CDR3 sequence (DNA): TGTGCCAGCAGTTACTTGGACAGGCCCTACGAGCAGTACTTC.

The CDR3 sequence is CASSPQGPSYEQYF. The DNA for the CDR3 is TGTGCCAGCAGTCCACAGGGGCCCTCCTACGAGCAGTACTTC. V and J are TRBV2 and TRBJ2-7, with 7 positions matching TRBD1. This CDR3 region has 14 residues. V dropped 5 bases and J dropped 0; count of bases not matched to a gene: 4. CDR1 and CDR2 (germline): SNHLY, FYNNEI.

This clonotype has a count of ten or more. In DNA, the CDR3 is TGTGCCAGCAGTGAGGGAGGGGGGCAGTTCTTC. Amino acids: CASSEGGGQFF. V usage is TRBV6-1 and J usage is TRBJ2-1; TRBD2 might be the D (7 bases). The CDR3 has 11 amino acids. Trimming pared 3 bases from V and 12 bases from J, leaving 9 bases between. Germline lookup yields CDR1 MNHNS and CDR2 SASEGT.

This chain joins TRBV7-2 and TRBJ2-1; 9 nucleotides align to TRBD1. The CDR3 spans 15 residues. In germline, CDR1 is SGHTA, CDR2 FQGNSA. The ends lost 2 bases at V and 5 bases at J; junction bases unmatched: 4. The CDR3 region is CASSLFGTGNNEQFF. The CDR3 DNA sequence: TGTGCCAGCAGCTTATTCGGGACAGGGAACAATGAGCAGTTCTTC.

The sample holds a few counts of this clonotype. The V call is TRBV6-5, the J call TRBJ2-2, with TRBD2 matching over 10 bases. Germline V gives CDR1 MNHEY, CDR2 SVGAGI. J was trimmed by 4 bases and V by 0 bases; bases with no gene match: 5. The CDR3 totals 17 residues. The CDR3 region is CASSYSPSGRFTGELFF. The DNA of the CDR3 is TGTGCCAGCAGTTACTCGCCTAGCGGGAGATTCACCGGGGAGCTGTTTTTT.

This clonotype came up many times. This chain links TRBV10-3 with TRBJ2-1; 11 bases are shared with TRBD2. The CDR3 totals 16 residues. The V gene end was trimmed by 6 bases and the J gene end by 3 bases; junction bases not matched to a gene: 7. From germline, CDR1 is ENHRY and CDR2 SYGVKD. The CDR3 DNA sequence: TGTGCCATCAGACCCCTAGCGGGGGGCAACTACAATGAGCAGTTCTTC. It is translated as CAIRPLAGGNYNEQFF.

J is TRBJ2-2 and V is TRBV29-1; tentatively, D is TRBD1 (5 bases). Between the trimmed V and J ends, which lost 4 bases and 8 bases, there was a span of 17 bases. Germline values: CDR1 SQVTM, CDR2 ANQGSEA. This CDR3 has 14 amino acids. The CDR3 nucleotides are TGCAGCGTTGCTCATAAGGGGCAAGCAGGGGAGCTGTTTTTT. It is translated as CSVAHKGQAGELFF.

This clonotype was seen more than once but under ten times. This chain links TRBV24-1 with TRBJ2-1; unclear D gene. Trimming removed 5 bases from V and 6 bases from J, with 10 bases in between. The V gene's germline CDR1 is KGHDR and CDR2 SFDVKD. This CDR3 region has 13 residues. The CDR3 spells CATSVIAPNEQFF. In DNA form, the CDR3 reads TGTGCCACCAGTGTCATTGCCCCCAATGAGCAGTTCTTC.

In this sample, this clonotype turned up many times. J is TRBJ2-1 and V is TRBV10-3; TRBD2 aligns across 9 bases. V lost 7 bases to trimming and J lost 4 bases; unmatched junction nucleotides: 5. Germline loops: CDR1 ENHRY, CDR2 SYGVKD. The CDR3 consists of 14 residues. CDR3 sequence (DNA): TGTGCCATCACCGAGACTAGCGGATACAATGAGCAGTTCTTC. Translating it yields CAITETSGYNEQFF.

This sequence joins TRBV20-1 and TRBJ1-6, with D perhaps matching TRBD1 (5 bases). CDR3 size: 13 residues. The V gene lost 6 bases and the J gene lost 13 bases, with 19 bases spanning the gap. CDR1 DFQATT and CDR2 SNEGSKA come from the germline V gene (reference sequence). CDR3 nucleotides: TGCAGTGCGAAACCGGGACCCCTGTGGCCCCTCCACTTT. It encodes CSAKPGPLWPLHF.

Only a few counts were recorded for this clonotype. This chain uses TRBV5-5 with TRBJ2-3; 9 bases align to TRBD2. CDR1 and CDR2 (germline): SGHKS, YYEKEE (reference sequence). The CDR3 sequence is 16 residues long. The V and J ends lost 1 base and 3 bases, in that order; junction bases with no gene match: 6. The CDR3 DNA reads TGTGCCAGCAGCTTGCTTCTAGCGGGGTTTACAGATACGCAGTATTTT. This translates into CASSLLLAGFTDTQYF.